This paragraph covers one T cell receptor beta chain sequence. TCRdb's copy holds only in-frame clones and misses some; the assay was immunoSEQ multiplex PCR. The sample records about 88,000 clones, about two thirds being singletons. This sample was taken from a study of radiotherapy plus CTLA-4 blockade in lung cancer. Turning to the study itself: Around 20% of enrolled patients responded objectively, and 25% to 40% had disease control.

Germline V gene lookup returns CDR1 MNHEY and CDR2 SVGAGI. This CDR3 spans 14 amino acids. V lost 10 bases and J lost 7; bases outside the gene matches: 14. The receptor comes from a human donor with non-small cell lung cancer that progressed on radiotherapy plus ipilimumab. Sequencing used peripheral blood, obtained from a patient treated with radiotherapy plus ipilimumab. This chain uses TRBV6-5 with TRBJ1-1, with 8 bases aligning to TRBD1. The CDR3 reads CATYPTGGHNEAFF. CDR3 coding DNA: TGTGCCACCTATCCTACAGGGGGTCATAATGAAGCTTTCTTT.